These 27 T cell receptor beta chains came from one sample sequenced in a study of T-cell reconstitution after alpha-beta-depleted transplantation in children. Using unique molecular identifiers, the investigators prepared the TCRbeta library. A single record per CDR3 protein comes from TCRdb applying MiXCR to the PCR reads. The profile shows 700,000 to 850,000 distinct CDR3 sequences, 15% to 20% of them singletons. This material consisted of PBMCs, mostly from graft donor cells, taken 360 days after TCRalphabeta/CD19-depleted stem cell transplant. The receptors stem from a male patient between 5 and 17 years old who had a stem cell transplant for acute lymphoblastic leukemia, so the T cells may come from the graft donor.

Ten or more counts support this clonotype. CDR3 protein: CSADRRQQGYEQYF. CDR3 sequence (DNA): TGCAGTGCTGACAGACGACAACAAGGCTACGAGCAGTACTTC. V and J are TRBV20-1 and TRBJ2-7, with D tentatively TRBD1 (5 bases). Looked up from germline, CDR1 is DFQATT and CDR2 is SNEGSKA (reference sequence). This CDR3 contains 14 residues. The V gene lost 5 bases and the J gene lost 3 bases, with 17 bases spanning the gap.

This clonotype was seen many times. The rearrangement links TRBV20-1 to TRBJ1-3; D might be TRBD1 (6 bases). In germline, CDR1 is DFQATT, CDR2 SNEGSKA (reference sequence). The CDR3 covers 13 residues. V was cut by 4 bases and J by 2 bases, with 9 bases left in between. CDR3 bases: TGCAGTGCTAACAACAGGGCTGGAAACACCATATATTTT. It yields the protein CSANNRAGNTIYF.

This clonotype was counted between two and nine times. This chain connects TRBV5-1 to TRBJ2-3; D remains unclear. The germline V and J ends were trimmed by 1 base and 2 bases, with 11 bases remaining between them. CDR3 length: 15 residues. Looked up from germline, CDR1 is SGHRS and CDR2 is YFSETQ. CDR3 coding DNA: TGCGCCAGCAGCTTGTCAGGCGGCCACACAGATACGCAGTATTTT. Translation: CASSLSGGHTDTQYF.

This chain links TRBV7-2 with TRBJ1-2; TRBD1 aligns across 9 bases. With V trimmed by 1 base and J by 6 bases, 3 bases remained unmatched. The V gene's germline CDR1 is SGHTA and CDR2 FQGNSA. The CDR3 loop spans 14 amino acids. The CDR3 bases are TGTGCCAGCAGCTTAGAGGGACAGGGACATGGCTACACCTTC. Amino acids: CASSLEGQGHGYTF.

This chain connects TRBV11-2 to TRBJ2-2; 8 bases fit TRBD2. There are 16 residues in the CDR3. Trimming cost V 1 base and J 4 bases; bases outside gene matches: 5. Germline assignment: CDR1 SGHAT and CDR2 FQNNGV. CDR3 protein: CASSLAGGRITGELFF. The CDR3 coding sequence is TGTGCCAGCAGCTTAGCTGGCGGGAGGATCACCGGGGAGCTGTTTTTT.

The V call is TRBV7-9, the J call TRBJ2-1; 7 positions agree with TRBD2. Germline V CDR1 and CDR2: SEHNR, FQNEAQ (reference sequence). The CDR3 consists of 16 residues. The ends lost 1 base at V and 4 bases at J; junction bases unmatched: 7. CDR3 in amino acids: CASSLGWRGKYNEQFF. CDR3 nucleotide sequence: TGTGCCAGCAGCTTAGGATGGCGGGGGAAGTACAATGAGCAGTTCTTC.

This clonotype came up a few times. V is TRBV25-1 and J is TRBJ1-5, with D tentatively TRBD1 (5 bases). The CDR3 sequence is 14 residues long. Germline CDR1 is MGHDK and CDR2 is SYGVNS. Trimming shortened V by 2 bases and J by 2 bases, and 7 bases separated the two germline ends. CDR3 protein: CASSEVGGNQPQHF. CDR3 DNA: TGTGCCAGCAGTGAAGTGGGGGGCAATCAGCCCCAGCATTTT.

This clonotype was counted between two and nine times. The genes are TRBV7-9 and TRBJ1-2; a weak D match, TRBD1 (5 bases). This CDR3 is 13 amino acids long. Trimming left V 4 bases short and J 0 bases short, with 6 bases between. The germline CDR1 and CDR2 sequences are SEHNR and FQNEAQ (reference sequence). CDR3 bases: TGTGCCAGCAGCTGGGGGGCTAACTATGGCTACACCTTC. Amino acids: CASSWGANYGYTF.

The V and J genes are TRBV4-1 and TRBJ1-5; the D gene is possibly TRBD1 (5 bases). Germline V lookup: CDR1 MGHRA, CDR2 YSYEKL. The CDR3 covers 16 residues. With 0 bases removed from V and 6 bases from J, the gap between germline ends came to 15 bases. CDR3 region: CASSQEFGWGGQPQHF. The DNA of the CDR3 is TGCGCCAGCAGCCAAGAGTTTGGTTGGGGGGGTCAGCCCCAGCATTTT.

This clonotype was seen a few times. This chain joins TRBV15 and TRBJ2-7; 9 bases match TRBD1. In germline, CDR1 is LNHNV, CDR2 YYDKDF (reference sequence). V was clipped by 1 base and J by 7 bases; unmatched bases: 5. This CDR3 is 14 amino acids long. The CDR3 here is CATSRVQGAGEQYF. The CDR3 nucleotides read TGTGCCACCAGCAGAGTACAGGGGGCTGGGGAGCAGTACTTC.

This clonotype occurred many times. The V call is TRBV4-1, the J call TRBJ1-2; 9 bases agree with TRBD1. CDR1 and CDR2 (germline): MGHRA, YSYEKL. Trimming at V came to 3 bases and at J to 8 bases, leaving 13 bases not matched to a gene. The length of the CDR3 is 16 residues. The CDR3 is CASSHWRDRVRYGYTF. The CDR3 DNA sequence: TGCGCCAGCAGCCATTGGAGGGACAGGGTCCGCTACGGCTACACCTTC.

This chain connects TRBV5-1 to TRBJ2-7; no firm D call. Germline V gives CDR1 SGHRS, CDR2 YFSETQ. The CDR3 consists of 14 residues. Trimming stripped 3 bases from V and 3 bases from J, with 13 bases between. The CDR3 is CASSWDTGNYEQYF. The CDR3 nucleotides read TGCGCCAGCAGCTGGGATACCGGTAACTACGAGCAGTACTTC.

The chain links TRBV7-6 to TRBJ2-7; 9 bases agree with TRBD1. This CDR3 spans 14 amino acids. V shed 5 bases, J shed 7 bases, and the junction held 9 bases outside the gene matches. Germline values: CDR1 SGHVS, CDR2 FNYEAQ. Here the CDR3 reads CASSPRTGAREQYF. In nucleotides, the CDR3 is TGTGCCAGCAGCCCGAGGACAGGGGCCCGGGAGCAGTACTTC.

This sequence joins TRBV5-1 and TRBJ1-1; 7 nucleotides agree with TRBD1. V shed 4 bases, J shed 4 bases, and the junction held 10 bases outside the gene matches. This CDR3 is 15 amino acids long. Germline values: CDR1 SGHRS, CDR2 YFSETQ. CDR3: CASSPSYRDSTEAFF. CDR3 DNA: TGCGCCAGCAGCCCATCCTATCGGGACAGCACTGAAGCTTTCTTT. The full variable domain, with the rest looked up from reference TRBV5-1 and TRBJ1-1, is KAGVTQTPRYLIKTRGQQVTLSCSPISGHRSVSWYQQTPGQGLQFLFEYFSETQRNKGNFPGRFSGRQFSNSRSEMNVSTLELGDSALYLCASSPSYRDSTEAFFGQGTRLTVV.

This sequence joins TRBV28 and TRBJ1-6, with D tentatively TRBD1 (6 bases). CDR3 length equals 14 residues. The V and J ends lost 3 bases and 9 bases respectively, with 12 bases between them. In germline, CDR1 is MDHEN, CDR2 SYDVKM. DNA for the CDR3: TGTGCCAGCAGTTTTAGCACAGGGATTTCACCCCTCCACTTT. Translating it yields CASSFSTGISPLHF.

The CDR3 sequence: CASSFRDSRLQIGYTF. The CDR3 DNA reads TGCGCCAGCAGCTTTCGGGACAGCCGGCTCCAAATTGGCTACACCTTC. The chain combines TRBV5-1 with TRBJ1-2, with 7 bases identical to TRBD1. CDR1 and CDR2 from the germline V gene are SGHRS and YFSETQ. With 2 bases clipped from V and 7 bases from J, the junction kept 14 bases outside the gene matches. The CDR3 spans 16 residues.

In its sample, this clonotype was seen a few times. This rearrangement joins TRBV11-2 to TRBJ2-3; D is ambiguous. Germline CDR1 SGHAT, CDR2 FQNNGV. V was cut by 5 bases and J by 0 bases, with 12 bases left in between. The CDR3 contains 15 residues. CDR3 loop: CASSPQASSTDTQYF. The CDR3 bases are TGTGCCAGCAGCCCTCAGGCCTCTAGCACAGATACGCAGTATTTT.

This clonotype was counted a few times. The J gene is TRBJ2-2, the V gene TRBV20-1; 7 positions agree with TRBD1. Germline loops: CDR1 DFQATT, CDR2 SNEGSKA (reference sequence). V shed 6 bases and J 6 bases; nucleotides not matched to a gene: 10. This CDR3 comprises 14 residues. The CDR3 reads CSALIQGTAGELFF. The CDR3 DNA is TGCAGTGCACTGATACAGGGGACGGCCGGGGAGCTGTTTTTT.

The chain employs TRBV5-5 and TRBJ1-5; D remains unclear. Trimming shortened V by 4 bases and J by 3 bases, and 14 bases separated the two germline ends. Germline CDR1 SGHKS, CDR2 YYEKEE (reference sequence). The CDR3 totals 15 residues. CDR3 nucleotide sequence: TGTGCCAGCAGCCCGGTTGGGTGGGTCAATCAGCCCCAGCATTTT. Translated, it gives CASSPVGWVNQPQHF.

V and J are TRBV7-2 and TRBJ2-2; D remains ambiguous. Trimming left V 9 bases short and J 1 base short, with 15 bases between. CDR1 and CDR2 (germline): SGHTA, FQGNSA. This CDR3 is built from 15 residues. CDR3 sequence: CASNAGRRNTGELFF. The CDR3 nucleotides are TGTGCCAGTAACGCCGGACGGAGGAACACCGGGGAGCTGTTTTTT.

There are a few counts of this clonotype. The CDR3, as DNA: TGTGCCAGCAGTGATGGCAGGGGCTATGGCTACACCTTC. This translates into CASSDGRGYGYTF. The V and J genes are TRBV2 and TRBJ1-2; D is possibly TRBD1 (6 bases). The germline V gene encodes CDR1 SNHLY and CDR2 FYNNEI. Trimming pared 3 bases from V and 4 bases from J, leaving 9 bases between. This CDR3 is built from 13 residues.

Only a few counts were recorded for this clonotype. This rearrangement joins TRBV29-1 to TRBJ2-7; D unresolved. Germline assignment: CDR1 SQVTM and CDR2 ANQGSEA. V was cut by 5 bases and J by 2 bases, with 10 bases left in between. The CDR3 has 12 residues. CDR3 amino acids: CSVLADPYEQYF. In DNA, the CDR3 is TGCAGCGTTCTGGCGGACCCCTACGAGCAGTACTTC.

In this sample, this clonotype turned up a few times. The rearrangement uses TRBV9 and TRBJ2-1; D gene ambiguous. The CDR3 is 15 amino acids. Germline-derived CDR1 and CDR2 are SGDLS and YYNGEE. V lost 0 bases and J lost 8, with 15 bases in between. DNA for the CDR3: TGTGCCAGCAGCGTAGCCTGGATAAATGATGATGAGCAGTTCTTC. Its protein product is CASSVAWINDDEQFF.

V usage is TRBV6-2 or TRBV6-3 and J usage is TRBJ2-1, with D uncertain. Germline lookup yields CDR1 MNHEY and CDR2 SVGEGT. V was cut by 5 bases and J by 10 bases, with 18 bases left in between. The CDR3 is made up of 14 amino acids. The DNA of the CDR3 is TGTGCCAGCAGTCCCCGGGCCCGGTCCGAAGAGCAGTTCTTC. Translated, it gives CASSPRARSEEQFF.

This clonotype was counted a few times. The chain employs TRBV20-1 and TRBJ2-1, with 10 bases that match TRBD1. This CDR3 contains 21 residues. J lost 0 bases, V lost 0 bases, and 17 bases had no gene match. CDR1 is DFQATT, CDR2 SNEGSKA, per germline (reference sequence). The CDR3 is CSARDQNRDRGLLSSYNEQFF. CDR3 nucleotides: TGCAGTGCTAGAGATCAAAATCGGGACAGGGGCCTCCTGAGCTCCTACAATGAGCAGTTCTTC.

The sample holds a few counts of this clonotype. This sequence joins TRBV24-1 and TRBJ2-7, with D unresolved. Germline lookup yields CDR1 KGHDR and CDR2 SFDVKD. CDR3 length: 15 amino acids. V lost 4 bases, J lost 5 bases, and 17 bases lay in between. This CDR3 reads CATSETGAIEHEQYF. CDR3 DNA: TGTGCCACCAGTGAAACCGGCGCAATAGAACACGAGCAGTACTTC.

The chain carries TRBV4-2 and TRBJ2-1, with 8 bases fitting TRBD2. V lost 3 bases, J lost 5 bases, and 9 bases stayed unmatched. The CDR3 loop spans 16 amino acids. Germline CDR1 is LGHNA and CDR2 is YNFKEQ. DNA of the CDR3: TGTGCCAGCAGCCACCCATTGACTAGCGCCGACAATGAGCAGTTCTTC. Protein sequence: CASSHPLTSADNEQFF.